Shown below are 5 T cell receptor beta chains from a single sample sequenced in a study of blood T cells in healthy people across ages. With a J-beta primer mix and a sample-barcoded 5' primer, a second PCR ran 7 to 11 cycles. Via MiXCR, TCRdb re-called the 5' RACE reads, giving one row per CDR3 protein. The table lists just under 550,000 distinct CDR3 sequences, approximately 25% of them singletons. These data also formed part of another study, on T cells of mothers and their children.

Sequenced: blood. These receptors were taken from a boy younger than 18 in good health.

J is TRBJ2-2 and V is TRBV28; D is perhaps TRBD2 (5 bases). This CDR3 region has 13 residues. Looked up from germline, CDR1 is MDHEN and CDR2 is SYDVKM. V lost 11 bases, J lost 1 base, and 11 bases lay in between. The CDR3 reads CAAGHMNTGELFF. DNA for the CDR3: TGTGCCGCGGGCCACATGAACACCGGGGAGCTGTTTTTT.

V gene TRBV20-1 combines with J gene TRBJ2-7; 8 bases are a match to TRBD1. The CDR3 spans 13 residues. The J segment lost 2 bases and the V segment lost 6 bases, leaving 6 bases of the junction unmatched. Germline V gene data show CDR1 as DFQATT and CDR2 as SNEGSKA (reference sequence). Written as DNA, the CDR3 is TGCAGTGCCTCAACACAGGGGGCCTACGAGCAGTACTTC. Amino acid sequence: CSASTQGAYEQYF.

This clonotype was picked up a small number of times. V and J are TRBV14 and TRBJ1-3; D remains unclear. Germline V CDR1 and CDR2: SGHDN, FVKESK. This CDR3 contains 17 residues. The V and J ends lost 4 bases and 0 bases respectively, with 16 bases between them. DNA for the CDR3: TGTGCCAGCAGCCCCCAGGCGGGCTTCAGCTCTGGAAACACCATATATTTT. Protein product: CASSPQAGFSSGNTIYF. The full variable domain, completed using reference TRBV14 and TRBJ1-3, is EAGVTQFPSHSVIEKGQTVTLRCDPISGHDNLYWYRRVMGKEIKFLLHFVKESKQDESGMPNNRFLAERTGGTYSTLKVQPAELEDSGVYFCASSPQAGFSSGNTIYFGEGSWLTVV.

The chain has TRBV12-3 or TRBV12-4 and TRBJ2-7; unclear D gene. V lost 3 bases and J lost 3, with 12 bases in between. This CDR3 spans 14 amino acids. The CDR3 DNA is TGTGCCAGCAGTTTCAAATCGCCGGGCTACGAGCAGTACTTC. As protein: CASSFKSPGYEQYF.

Here the CDR3 reads CASSLGGINEQYF. The CDR3 DNA is TGCGCCAGCAGCTTGGGTGGGATCAACGAGCAGTACTTC. The chain uses TRBV5-1 and TRBJ2-5, with D unclear. TRBJ2-7 matches the DNA end more closely, so the J call is doubtful. The CDR3 has 13 amino acids. Germline CDR1 is SGHRS and CDR2 is YFSETQ.